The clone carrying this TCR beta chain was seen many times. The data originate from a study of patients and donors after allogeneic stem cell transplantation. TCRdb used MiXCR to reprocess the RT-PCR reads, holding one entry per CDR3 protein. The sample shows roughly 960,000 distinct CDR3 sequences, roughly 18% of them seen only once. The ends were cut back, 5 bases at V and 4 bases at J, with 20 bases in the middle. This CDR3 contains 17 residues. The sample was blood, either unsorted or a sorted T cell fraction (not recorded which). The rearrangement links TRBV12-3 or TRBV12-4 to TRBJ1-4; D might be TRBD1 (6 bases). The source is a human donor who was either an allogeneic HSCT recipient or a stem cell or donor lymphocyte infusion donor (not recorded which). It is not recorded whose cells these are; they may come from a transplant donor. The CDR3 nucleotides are TGTGCCAGCAGTCAGGCCCTGAAACAGGGTATTAATGAAAAACTGTTTTTT. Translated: CASSQALKQGINEKLFF.